One and the same sample provided the 3 T cell receptor beta chains below, sequenced in a study of control samples from healthy donors and cancer patients. Only in-frame clones appear in the TCRdb table, and some are missing; sequencing was by immunoSEQ multiplex PCR. The table lists approximately 150,000 clones, about nine tenths of them singletons. The sequenced material came from blood. These receptors originate from a man aged 25-40 years in good health.

This chain joins TRBV5-4 and TRBJ2-7; 8 bases are a match to TRBD1. V was pared by 10 bases and J by 3 bases, with 6 bases of the junction left unmatched. Germline V gene data show CDR1 as SGHNT and CDR2 as YYREEE (reference sequence). The CDR3 spans 12 residues. The CDR3, as DNA: TGTGCCCAATCAGACAGGGGCTACGAGCAGTACTTC. This codes for CAQSDRGYEQYF.

CDR3: CASSKDYEQYF. The CDR3 region has the DNA TGTGCCAGCAGCAAAGACTACGAGCAGTACTTC. V usage is TRBV21-1 and J usage is TRBJ2-7. TRBV21-1 constitutes a pseudogene. This CDR3 contains 11 residues.

The chain is built from TRBV14 and TRBJ2-7; D not certain. V was clipped by 2 bases and J by 2 bases, with 4 bases between them. The length of the CDR3 is 12 residues. CDR1 and CDR2 from the germline V gene are SGHDN and FVKESK. This CDR3 reads CASSQQTYEQYF. CDR3 nucleotide sequence: TGTGCCAGCAGCCAACAAACCTACGAGCAGTACTTC.